Listed here are 5 T cell receptor beta chains from one sample, sequenced in a study of blood T cell repertoires in COVID-19. Using immunoSEQ multiplex PCR, the repertoire was profiled, and TCRdb retains in-frame clones only, with some absent. The data contain approximately 150,000 clones, around 83% of them singletons. The sequenced sample consisted of PBMCs or T cells enriched from blood (not recorded which). The receptors shown here come from a man in his forties or fifties who had recovered from COVID-19.

The J gene is TRBJ2-5, the V gene TRBV6-5; weak D call: TRBD2 (7 bases). The CDR3 is made up of 14 amino acids. The V gene's germline CDR1 is MNHEY and CDR2 SVGAGI. The V end lost 7 bases, the J end lost 5 bases, and 17 bases lay between the germline ends. The CDR3 bases are TGTGCCAGCACCAAAGGGGGGGATTATGAGACCCAGTACTTC. Translation gives CASTKGGDYETQYF.

V gene TRBV6-5 combines with J gene TRBJ1-4; 7 positions agree with TRBD1. Trimming took 6 bases from V and 5 from J; bases not matched to a gene: 6. The CDR3 has 14 amino acids. CDR1 and CDR2 from the germline V gene are MNHEY and SVGAGI. CDR3 coding DNA: TGTGCCAGCAGATGGGACAGAGGCAATGAAAAACTGTTTTTT. This codes for CASRWDRGNEKLFF.

The count of this clone is one. The chain is built from TRBV5-4 and TRBJ2-1; D unresolved. The germline gives CDR1 SGHNT, CDR2 YYREEE (reference sequence). The CDR3 runs to 15 residues. Trimming removed 0 bases at V and 5 bases at J, with 12 bases between. This CDR3 is CASSLDRINNNEQFF. DNA of the CDR3: TGTGCCAGCAGCTTGGACAGAATTAACAACAATGAGCAGTTCTTC.

This clone was seen only a few times. The chain couples TRBV3-1 (or the pseudogene TRBV3-2) to TRBJ2-1, with 13 bases matching TRBD2. Germline CDR1 is LGHDT and CDR2 is YNNKEL (reference sequence). The CDR3 sequence is 16 residues long. J was trimmed by 3 bases and V by 1 base; bases with no gene match: 0. Here the CDR3 DNA reads TGTGCCAGCAGCCAAGGGACTAGCGGGGGCTACAATGAGCAGTTCTTC. Translation gives CASSQGTSGGYNEQFF.

V and J are TRBV6-5 and TRBJ2-2; 7 bases line up with TRBD2. Trimming took 0 bases from V and 0 from J; bases not matched to a gene: 1. This CDR3 has 16 amino acids. Germline CDR1 reads MNHEY; CDR2 reads SVGAGI. The CDR3 here is CASSYSAGANTGELFF. CDR3 nucleotides: TGTGCCAGCAGTTACTCCGCGGGGGCGAACACCGGGGAGCTGTTTTTT.